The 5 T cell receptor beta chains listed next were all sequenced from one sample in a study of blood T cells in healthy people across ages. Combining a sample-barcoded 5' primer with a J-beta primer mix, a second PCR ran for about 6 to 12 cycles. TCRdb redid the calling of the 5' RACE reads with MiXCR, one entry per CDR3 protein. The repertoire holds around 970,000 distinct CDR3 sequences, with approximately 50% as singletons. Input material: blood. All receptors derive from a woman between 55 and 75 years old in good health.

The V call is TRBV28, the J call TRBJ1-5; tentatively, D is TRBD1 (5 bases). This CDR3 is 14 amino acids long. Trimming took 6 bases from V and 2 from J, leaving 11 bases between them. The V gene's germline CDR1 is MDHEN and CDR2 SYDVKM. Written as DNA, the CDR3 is TGTGCCAGCAGGGTCCCCAGGGGCAATCAGCCCCAGCATTTT. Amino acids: CASRVPRGNQPQHF. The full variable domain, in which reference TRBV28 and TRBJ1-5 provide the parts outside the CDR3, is DVKVTQSSRYLVKRTGEKVFLECVQDMDHENMFWYRQDPGLGLRLIYFSYDVKMKEKGDIPEGYSVSREKKERFSLILESASTNQTSMYLCASRVPRGNQPQHFGDGTRLSIL.

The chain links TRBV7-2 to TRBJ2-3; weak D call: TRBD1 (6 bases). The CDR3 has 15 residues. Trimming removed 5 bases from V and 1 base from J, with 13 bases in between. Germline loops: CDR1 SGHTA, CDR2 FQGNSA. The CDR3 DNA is TGTGCCAGCAGCCACGACAGGAGTCGCACAGATACGCAGTATTTT. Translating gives CASSHDRSRTDTQYF.

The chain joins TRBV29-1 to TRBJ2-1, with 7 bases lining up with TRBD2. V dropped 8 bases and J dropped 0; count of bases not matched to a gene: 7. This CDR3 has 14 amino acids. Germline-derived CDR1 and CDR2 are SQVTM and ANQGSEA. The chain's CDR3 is CSTNGGSSYNEQFF. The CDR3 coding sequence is TGCAGCACGAACGGGGGGAGCTCCTACAATGAGCAGTTCTTC.

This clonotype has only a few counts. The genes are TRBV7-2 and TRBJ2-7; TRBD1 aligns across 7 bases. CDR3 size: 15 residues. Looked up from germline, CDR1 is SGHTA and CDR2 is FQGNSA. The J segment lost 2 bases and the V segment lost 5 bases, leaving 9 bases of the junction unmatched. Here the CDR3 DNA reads TGTGCCAGCAGCCGAACAGGGGTCCAAACCTACGAGCAGTACTTC. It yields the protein CASSRTGVQTYEQYF.

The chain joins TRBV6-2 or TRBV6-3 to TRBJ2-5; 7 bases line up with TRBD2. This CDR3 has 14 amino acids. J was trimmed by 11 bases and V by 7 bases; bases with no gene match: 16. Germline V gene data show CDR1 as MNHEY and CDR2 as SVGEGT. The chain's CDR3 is CASNPGLLSNEQYF. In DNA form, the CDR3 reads TGTGCCAGCAATCCGGGACTACTATCCAATGAGCAGTACTTC.